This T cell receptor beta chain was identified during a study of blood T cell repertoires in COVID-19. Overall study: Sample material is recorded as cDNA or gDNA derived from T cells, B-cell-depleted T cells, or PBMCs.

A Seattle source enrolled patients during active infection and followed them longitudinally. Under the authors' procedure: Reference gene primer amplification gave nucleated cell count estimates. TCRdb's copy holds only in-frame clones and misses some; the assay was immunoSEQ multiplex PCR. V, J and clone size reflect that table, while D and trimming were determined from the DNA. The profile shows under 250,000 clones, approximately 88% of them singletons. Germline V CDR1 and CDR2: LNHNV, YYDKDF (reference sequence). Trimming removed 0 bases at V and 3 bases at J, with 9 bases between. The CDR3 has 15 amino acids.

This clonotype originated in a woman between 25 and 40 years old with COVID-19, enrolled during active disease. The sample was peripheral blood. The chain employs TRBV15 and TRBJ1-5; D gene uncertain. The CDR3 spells CATSRDLTSNQPQHF. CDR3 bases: TGTGCCACCAGCAGAGATCTAACTTCCAATCAGCCCCAGCATTTT.